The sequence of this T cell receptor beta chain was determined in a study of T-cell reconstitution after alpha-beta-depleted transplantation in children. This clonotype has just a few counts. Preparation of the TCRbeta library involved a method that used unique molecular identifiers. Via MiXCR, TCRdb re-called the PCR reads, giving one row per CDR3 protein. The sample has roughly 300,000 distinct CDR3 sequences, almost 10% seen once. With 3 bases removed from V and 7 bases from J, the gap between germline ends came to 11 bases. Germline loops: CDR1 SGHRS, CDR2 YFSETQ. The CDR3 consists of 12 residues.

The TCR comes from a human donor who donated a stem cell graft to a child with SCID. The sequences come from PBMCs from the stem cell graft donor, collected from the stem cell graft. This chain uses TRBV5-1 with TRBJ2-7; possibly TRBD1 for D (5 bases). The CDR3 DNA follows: TGCGCCAGCAGCTCACTAAGGGGTGAGCAGTACTTC. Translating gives CASSSLRGEQYF.